This T cell receptor (beta chain) was sequenced in a study of cytomegalovirus exposure and HLA in healthy donors. Turning to the study itself: Previous work identified 120 million or so unique TCR beta sequences from about 200 million T cells.

Study observations and caveats: It was taken for granted in presence/absence analyses that sequencing depth across donors was roughly uniform. Sequencing likely produced, as an artifact, a cluster of highly shared sequence variants. Later analysis identified several of the most significant clusters that appeared linked to common viral pathogens.

This clone was observed a few times. The antigen is undetermined. Trimming removed 3 bases from V and 0 bases from J, with 12 bases in between. Germline V gene data show CDR1 as SGDLS and CDR2 as YYNGEE. The CDR3 has 15 residues. The PCR employed 60 Vbeta primers together with 13 Jbeta primers. Generated by immunoSEQ multiplex PCR, the TCRdb table keeps only in-frame clones and is missing some. The sample contains roughly 160,000 clones, roughly 80% of which appear only once. This clonotype originated in a male donor in good health and CMV-seronegative. The material sequenced was PBMCs. The chain is built from TRBV9 and TRBJ1-1, with a weak D call TRBD1 (5 bases). The CDR3 loop reads CASSAGVSMNTEAFF. The CDR3 region has the DNA TGTGCCAGCAGCGCGGGGGTTAGCATGAACACTGAAGCTTTCTTT. Full variable domain (rest looked up from reference TRBV9 and TRBJ1-1): DSGVTQTPKHLITATGQRVTLRCSPRSGDLSVYWYQQSLDQGLQFLIQYYNGEERAKGNILERFSAQQFPDLHSELNLSSLELGDSALYFCASSAGVSMNTEAFFGQGTRLTVV.